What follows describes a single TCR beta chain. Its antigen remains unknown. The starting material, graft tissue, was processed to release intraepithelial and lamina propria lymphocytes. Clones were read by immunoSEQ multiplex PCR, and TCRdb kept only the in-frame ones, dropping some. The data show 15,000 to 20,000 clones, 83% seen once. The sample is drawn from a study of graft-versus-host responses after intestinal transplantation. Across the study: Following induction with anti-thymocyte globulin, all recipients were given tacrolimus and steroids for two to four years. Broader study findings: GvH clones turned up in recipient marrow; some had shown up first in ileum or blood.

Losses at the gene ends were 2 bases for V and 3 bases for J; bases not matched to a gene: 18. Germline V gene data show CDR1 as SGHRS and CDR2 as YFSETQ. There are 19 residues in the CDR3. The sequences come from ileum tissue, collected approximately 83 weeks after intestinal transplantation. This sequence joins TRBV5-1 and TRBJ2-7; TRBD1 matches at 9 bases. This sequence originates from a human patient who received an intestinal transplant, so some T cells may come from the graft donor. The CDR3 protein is CASSLGNRRAGTGSYEQYF. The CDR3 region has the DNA TGCGCCAGCAGCTTAGGAAATCGTAGGGCAGGGACAGGGAGCTACGAGCAGTACTTC.